This T cell receptor (beta chain) is drawn from a study of CD8+ T cells in alopecia areata. The treatment is: oral pan-JAK inhibitor, 5-10 mg twice daily. This clone appeared once. Its target is unknown. TCR sequencing used cDNA made by reverse transcription of extracted RNA. This table comes from immunoSEQ multiplex PCR, and its TCRdb copy is limited to in-frame clones, with some not included. The sample yields 35,000 to 45,000 clones, over 85% seen once. Trimming pared 2 bases from V and 2 bases from J, leaving 16 bases between. The germline V gene has CDR1 LNHDA and CDR2 SQIVND (reference sequence). CDR3 length: 16 amino acids. Study-wide findings and caveats: Within the top 100, expanded CD8+ clones significantly decreased with tofacitinib, as did scalp clonality.

The clonotype comes from a human donor with alopecia areata. The J gene is TRBJ2-7, the V gene TRBV19; a weak D match, TRBD1 (5 bases). The material was CD8+ T cells sorted from blood, obtained at week 24, from a patient treated with tofacitinib. The CDR3 sequence is CASSIMGIQEPYEQYF. CDR3 DNA sequence: TGTGCCAGTAGTATAATGGGGATACAGGAACCCTACGAGCAGTACTTC.